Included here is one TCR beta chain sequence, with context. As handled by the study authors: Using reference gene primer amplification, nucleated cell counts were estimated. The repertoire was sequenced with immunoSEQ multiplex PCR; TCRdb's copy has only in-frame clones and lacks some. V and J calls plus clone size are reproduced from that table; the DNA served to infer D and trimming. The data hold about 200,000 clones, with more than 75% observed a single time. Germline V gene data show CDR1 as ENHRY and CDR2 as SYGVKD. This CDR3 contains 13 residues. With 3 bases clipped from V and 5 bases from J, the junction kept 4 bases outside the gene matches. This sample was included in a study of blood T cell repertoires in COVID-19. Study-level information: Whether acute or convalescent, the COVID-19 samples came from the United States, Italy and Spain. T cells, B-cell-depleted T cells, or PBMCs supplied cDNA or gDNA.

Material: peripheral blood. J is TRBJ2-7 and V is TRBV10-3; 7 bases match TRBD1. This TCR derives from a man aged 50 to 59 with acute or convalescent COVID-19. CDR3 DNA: TGTGCCATCAGTGAATGGGACAGCAACGAGCAGTACTTC. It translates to CAISEWDSNEQYF.